The 9 T cell receptor beta chains listed next were all sequenced from one sample in a study of CD8+ T cells in alopecia areata. Four or five patients had their CD4+ cells sorted into CD25+CD127- cells. Extracted RNA was reverse transcribed, and the resulting cDNA served as sequencing template. Assay: immunoSEQ multiplex PCR; the TCRdb copy retains only in-frame clones and omits some. The data contain some 20,000 clones, 60% to 65% of them singletons. The sequenced sample consisted of CD4+ Tregs sorted from blood. The origin of the receptors is a human donor with alopecia areata.

In its sample, this clone was seen a few times. V gene TRBV28 combines with J gene TRBJ2-7; the D call may be TRBD1 or TRBD2 (5 bases each). Per germline, CDR1 MDHEN and CDR2 SYDVKM. The CDR3 contains 15 residues. V was cut by 4 bases and J by 3 bases, with 16 bases left in between. CDR3 nucleotides: TGTGCCAGCAGTTCCCTTGGGGCAGGGAGCTACGAGCAGTACTTC. This gives the protein CASSSLGAGSYEQYF.

By share, this clone ranks as medium-sized. Its ends do not fully match the called genes, so a read error is possible. DNA for the CDR3: TGTGCCAGCAGCCAAGTGGTGGGCAGCCTCCCCGGTTTC. Translation gives CASSQVVGSLPGF. V and J are TRBV4-2 and TRBJ2-7; D gene uncertain. Germline V gene lookup returns CDR1 LGHNA and CDR2 YNFKEQ. The CDR3 covers 13 residues.

The CDR3 is CASSSGQATEKLFF. The CDR3 DNA is TGTGCCAGCTCATCCGGGCAGGCAACTGAAAAACTGTTTTTT. The rearrangement links TRBV7-9 to TRBJ1-4; D ambiguous. V was trimmed by 8 bases and J by 7 bases, leaving 17 bases between them. Per germline, CDR1 SEHNR and CDR2 FQNEAQ (reference sequence). The CDR3 contains 14 residues. Drawing the rest from reference TRBV7-9 and TRBJ1-4, the complete variable domain is DTGVSQNPRHKITKRGQNVTFRCDPISEHNRLYWYRQTLGQGPEFLTYFQNEAQLEKSRLLSDRFSAERPKGSFSTLEIQRTEQGDSAMYLCASSSGQATEKLFFGSGTQLSVL.

Only a few counts were recorded for this clone. The chain uses TRBV5-1 and TRBJ2-7; 8 nucleotides align to TRBD1. The V gene's germline CDR1 is SGHRS and CDR2 YFSETQ. The CDR3 contains 14 residues. J lost 1 base, V lost 3 bases, and 3 bases had no gene match. CDR3 region: CASSWDRPSYEQYF. CDR3 nucleotides: TGCGCCAGCAGCTGGGACAGGCCTTCCTACGAGCAGTACTTC.

The J gene is TRBJ1-4, the V gene TRBV29-1, with 8 bases identical to TRBD1. The germline V gene has CDR1 SQVTM and CDR2 ANQGSEA. The CDR3 sequence is 14 residues long. V shed 1 base, J shed 6 bases, and the junction held 4 bases outside the gene matches. The CDR3 here is CSVEGGTGDEKLFF. The CDR3 bases are TGCAGCGTTGAAGGTGGGACAGGTGATGAAAAACTGTTTTTT.

V and J are TRBV28 and TRBJ1-5, with 11 bases aligning to TRBD1. Germline V gives CDR1 MDHEN, CDR2 SYDVKM. The V segment lost 3 bases and the J segment 4 bases; nucleotides outside the gene matches: 11. The CDR3 consists of 18 residues. The CDR3 loop is CASSFLPKGQGANQPQHF. The CDR3 nucleotides read TGTGCCAGCAGTTTTCTTCCAAAAGGACAGGGGGCGAATCAGCCCCAGCATTTT.

The chain has TRBV11-2 and TRBJ1-3; perhaps TRBD1 as D (5 bases). CDR3 length: 13 residues. The germline gives CDR1 SGHAT, CDR2 FQNNGV. Deletions cut 4 bases from V and 5 bases from J, with 9 bases between. The CDR3 sequence is CASSSGTRNTIYF. The CDR3 DNA follows: TGTGCCAGCAGCTCTGGGACCCGAAACACCATATATTTT.

The chain combines TRBV11-2 with TRBJ2-7; TRBD1 matches at 10 bases. V shed 5 bases and J 5 bases; nucleotides not matched to a gene: 9. Germline V gene lookup returns CDR1 SGHAT and CDR2 FQNNGV. The CDR3 loop spans 15 amino acids. CDR3 DNA sequence: TGTGCCAGCAGCCCTCTAGACAGGGGGCTGGACGAGCAGTACTTC. Translation: CASSPLDRGLDEQYF.

This clone was seen only once. The chain recombines TRBV6-6 with TRBJ2-1; tentatively, D is TRBD1 (6 bases). Germline-derived CDR1 and CDR2 are MNHNY and SVGAGI (reference sequence). V shed 2 bases and J shed 8 bases, with 16 bases lying between them. This CDR3 has 15 amino acids. The CDR3 region has the DNA TGTGCCAGCAGTTACGGTGGCACAGGGTGGGATGAGCAGTTCTTC. This gives the protein CASSYGGTGWDEQFF.